The next 23 T cell receptor beta chains were all read from a single sample in a study of T cell responses to AZD1222 COVID-19 vaccine. Only in-frame clones appear in the TCRdb table, and some are missing; sequencing was by immunoSEQ multiplex PCR. In the table there are 140,000 or so clones, about 92% of which are singletons. The specimen comprised peripheral blood, sampled 28 days after the second AZD1222 dose. The receptors here all came from an adult who received the AZD1222 COVID-19 vaccine.

V gene TRBV7-3 combines with J gene TRBJ2-7; 10 bases line up with TRBD2. After removal of 3 bases from V and 6 bases from J, the junction contained 8 bases not matched to a gene. The CDR3 loop spans 15 amino acids. Germline assignment: CDR1 SGHTA and CDR2 FQGTGA. The CDR3 spells CASSLNLAGVGEQYF. The CDR3, as DNA: TGTGCCAGCAGCTTGAATCTAGCGGGAGTCGGCGAGCAGTACTTC.

The chain carries TRBV5-4 and TRBJ2-3; no firm D call. Trimming took off 0 bases at V and 5 bases at J, with 13 bases between the two ends. The CDR3 has 15 amino acids. CDR1 is SGHNT, CDR2 YYREEE, per germline (reference sequence). CDR3 sequence: CASSLAGKVIDTQYF. In DNA form, the CDR3 reads TGTGCCAGCAGCTTGGCGGGCAAGGTAATAGATACGCAGTATTTT.

In nucleotides, the CDR3 is TGCGCCAGCAGCTCGCGTAGCGGGAGGGGGATCGAGCAGTACTTC. Its translation: CASSSRSGRGIEQYF. The chain combines TRBV5-1 with TRBJ2-7, with 11 positions matching TRBD2. The CDR3 runs to 15 residues. The J segment lost 6 bases and the V segment lost 3 bases, leaving 8 bases of the junction unmatched. Germline V gives CDR1 SGHRS, CDR2 YFSETQ.

This chain uses TRBV27 with TRBJ2-7; D possibly corresponds to TRBD1 (5 bases). V was shortened by 6 bases and J by 1 base, with 10 bases between the two germline ends. Germline lookup yields CDR1 MNHEY and CDR2 SMNVEV (reference sequence). The CDR3 contains 13 residues. CDR3 sequence reads: CASRGAQSYEQYF. CDR3 nucleotides: TGTGCCAGCAGAGGGGCCCAGTCCTACGAGCAGTACTTC.

The V call is TRBV7-9, the J call TRBJ2-5; D not resolved. In germline, CDR1 is SEHNR, CDR2 FQNEAQ (reference sequence). The CDR3 runs to 15 residues. V was cut by 0 bases and J by 2 bases, with 10 bases left in between. The CDR3 spells CASSLAPYIQETQYF. In DNA, the CDR3 is TGTGCCAGCAGCTTAGCACCCTACATACAAGAGACCCAGTACTTC. Looking up the rest from reference TRBV7-9 and TRBJ2-5 gives the full variable domain: DTGVSQNPRHKITKRGQNVTFRCDPISEHNRLYWYRQTLGQGPEFLTYFQNEAQLEKSRLLSDRFSAERPKGSFSTLEIQRTEQGDSAMYLCASSLAPYIQETQYFGPGTRLLVL.

The J gene is TRBJ2-7, the V gene TRBV4-3, with D maybe TRBD2 (7 bases). With 3 bases removed from V and 4 bases from J, the gap between germline ends came to 22 bases. The CDR3 covers 17 residues. Germline CDR1 reads LGHNA; CDR2 reads YSLEER. In DNA form, the CDR3 reads TGCGCCAGCAGCCACGACACGGGGGGCCACGGCAAATACGAGCAGTACTTC. Translating gives CASSHDTGGHGKYEQYF.

The rearrangement links TRBV27 to TRBJ2-1; no firm D call. Trimming stripped 2 bases from V and 3 bases from J, with 11 bases between. The germline V gene encodes CDR1 MNHEY and CDR2 SMNVEV (reference sequence). The CDR3 runs to 15 residues. Here the CDR3 DNA reads TGTGCCAGCAGTTTAAGCTTACCGGACTACAATGAGCAGTTCTTC. This translates into CASSLSLPDYNEQFF.

V gene TRBV4-2 combines with J gene TRBJ2-2; D not resolved. CDR1 LGHNA and CDR2 YNFKEQ come from the germline V gene. V was clipped by 2 bases and J by 8 bases, with 15 bases between them. The CDR3 runs to 15 residues. The CDR3 loop reads CASSQSVVYVGELFF. The DNA for the CDR3 is TGTGCCAGCAGCCAATCTGTGGTATACGTGGGGGAGCTGTTTTTT.

This clone was seen just once. The chain carries TRBV5-1 and TRBJ2-1, with TRBD1 matching over 10 bases. The ends lost 0 bases at V and 8 bases at J; junction bases unmatched: 5. This CDR3 has 15 residues. The germline V gene has CDR1 SGHRS and CDR2 YFSETQ. Written as DNA, the CDR3 is TGCGCCAGCAGCTTGGGACAGGGGGCCGTATATGAGCAGTTCTTC. The encoded protein is CASSLGQGAVYEQFF.

The gene calls are TRBV19 and TRBJ1-4; D might be TRBD1 (6 bases). Germline V gene lookup returns CDR1 LNHDA and CDR2 SQIVND (reference sequence). CDR3 length: 15 residues. V lost 6 bases and J 8 bases, leaving 19 bases between the germline ends. The DNA for the CDR3 is TGTGCCAGTAGCCCAGGTTTGGGGGCGAGGGAAAAACTGTTTTTT. This sequence encodes CASSPGLGAREKLFF. The full variable domain, in which reference TRBV19 and TRBJ1-4 provide the parts outside the CDR3, is DGGITQSPKYLFRKEGQNVTLSCEQNLNHDAMYWYRQDPGQGLRLIYYSQIVNDFQKGDIAEGYSVSREKKESFPLTVTSAQKNPTAFYLCASSPGLGAREKLFFGSGTQLSVL.

The CDR3 DNA is TGTGCCACCAGTGATTGGACTAGCGGGAGGACAGATACGCAGTATTTT. Its translation: CATSDWTSGRTDTQYF. The chain carries TRBV24-1 and TRBJ2-3, with 14 bases lining up with TRBD2. The germline gives CDR1 KGHDR, CDR2 SFDVKD. This CDR3 is built from 16 residues. The V gene end was trimmed by 2 bases and the J gene end by 3 bases; junction bases not matched to a gene: 0.

J is TRBJ1-1 and V is TRBV2; 7 bases fit TRBD1. The CDR3 is made up of 15 amino acids. The ends lost 8 bases at V and 3 bases at J; junction bases unmatched: 12. The germline gives CDR1 SNHLY, CDR2 FYNNEI. The CDR3 region has the DNA TGTGCCAGCTCCCCCCCCAGCAGGGGGGACACTGAAGCTTTCTTT. Protein sequence: CASSPPSRGDTEAFF.

This rearrangement joins TRBV19 to TRBJ1-4; D is uncertain. Per germline, CDR1 LNHDA and CDR2 SQIVND (reference sequence). The CDR3 runs to 14 residues. Trimming cost V 5 bases and J 7 bases, with 14 bases left between them. DNA for the CDR3: TGTGCCAGTAGTCCCCCAGGCTTGTTTGAAAAACTGTTTTTT. Encoded protein: CASSPPGLFEKLFF.

The CDR3 sequence is CASSPGGTYYGYTF. As DNA, the CDR3 is TGTGCCAGCAGTCCCGGCGGTACCTACTATGGCTACACCTTC. The chain combines TRBV27 with TRBJ1-2; D not resolved. The CDR3 is 14 residues long. The germline gives CDR1 MNHEY, CDR2 SMNVEV (reference sequence). Trimming left V 5 bases short and J 3 bases short, with 13 bases between.

The gene calls are TRBV12-3 or TRBV12-4 and TRBJ1-2; possible D gene TRBD1, 5 bases. The V end was cut by 7 bases, the J end by 4 bases, with 10 bases between. This CDR3 spans 12 amino acids. CDR3 residues: CASTRDSYGYTF. In nucleotides, the CDR3 is TGTGCCAGCACCCGGGACTCCTATGGCTACACCTTC.

The chain combines TRBV6-5 with TRBJ2-3, with TRBD2 matching over 15 bases. The CDR3 is made up of 15 amino acids. In germline, CDR1 is MNHEY, CDR2 SVGAGI. V shed 7 bases and J 11 bases; nucleotides not matched to a gene: 10. The CDR3 region has the DNA TGTGCCAGCATGGGGGGACTAGCGGGAGGACGCATGCAGTATTTT. Translated, it gives CASMGGLAGGRMQYF.

This chain uses TRBV18 with TRBJ2-5; D call uncertain. The V and J ends lost 6 bases and 5 bases respectively, with 16 bases between them. CDR3 length equals 14 residues. Germline V gene sequence: CDR1 KGHSH, CDR2 LQKENI. The CDR3 nucleotides are TGTGCCAGCTCCATCCAGGCCGACGTGGAGACCCAGTACTTC. It specifies CASSIQADVETQYF.

CDR3 loop: CSAPGQGPAGELFF. In DNA form, the CDR3 reads TGCAGCGCCCCCGGACAGGGACCAGCCGGGGAGCTGTTTTTT. The chain uses TRBV29-1 and TRBJ2-2; TRBD1 matches at 8 bases. CDR3 length: 14 residues. Germline values: CDR1 SQVTM, CDR2 ANQGSEA. The V gene end was trimmed by 7 bases and the J gene end by 6 bases; junction bases not matched to a gene: 10.

V gene TRBV5-5 combines with J gene TRBJ2-7; a weak D match, TRBD2 (6 bases). The V gene's germline CDR1 is SGHKS and CDR2 YYEKEE (reference sequence). This CDR3 is 11 amino acids long. Between the trimmed V and J ends, which lost 7 bases and 7 bases, there was a span of 12 bases. CDR3 nucleotide sequence: TGTGCCAGCCGCCTGGAGGGGGAGCAGTACTTC. It encodes CASRLEGEQYF.

The chain links TRBV7-3 to TRBJ2-1; D might be TRBD1 or TRBD2, each matching 6 bases. V lost 3 bases to trimming and J lost 1 base, with 10 bases between them. Germline assignment: CDR1 SGHTA and CDR2 FQGTGA. The CDR3 totals 15 residues. CDR3 loop: CASSFQGRSYNEQFF. DNA of the CDR3: TGTGCCAGCAGCTTTCAGGGGAGGTCCTACAATGAGCAGTTCTTC.

The chain couples TRBV14 to TRBJ2-5; unclear D gene. Germline values: CDR1 SGHDN, CDR2 FVKESK. V lost 2 bases and J 5 bases, leaving 6 bases between the germline ends. This CDR3 region has 12 residues. The chain's CDR3 is CASSQSRETQYF. The CDR3 nucleotides read TGTGCCAGCAGCCAAAGTAGGGAGACCCAGTACTTC.

The chain links TRBV19 to TRBJ2-7; 8 bases align to TRBD2. This CDR3 has 15 residues. Germline-derived CDR1 and CDR2 are LNHDA and SQIVND (reference sequence). Trimming cost V 5 bases and J 5 bases; bases outside gene matches: 11. This chain's CDR3 is CASSSQREKVDEQYF. The DNA for the CDR3 is TGTGCCAGTAGTTCTCAGCGGGAGAAGGTCGACGAGCAGTACTTC. Combining the CDR3 with reference TRBV19 and TRBJ2-7 gives the whole variable domain DGGITQSPKYLFRKEGQNVTLSCEQNLNHDAMYWYRQDPGQGLRLIYYSQIVNDFQKGDIAEGYSVSREKKESFPLTVTSAQKNPTAFYLCASSSQREKVDEQYFGPGTRLTVT.

The V and J genes are TRBV11-2 and TRBJ1-1; TRBD1 is a possible D gene (6 bases). With 1 base removed from V and 3 bases from J, the gap between germline ends came to 15 bases. CDR3 size: 16 residues. Germline V CDR1 and CDR2: SGHAT, FQNNGV. The DNA of the CDR3 is TGTGCCAGCAGCTTAGGAGGGGCAGGGGAGGACACTGAAGCTTTCTTT. As protein: CASSLGGAGEDTEAFF. Based on the CDR3 plus reference TRBV11-2 and TRBJ1-1, the full variable domain is EAGVAQSPRYKIIEKRQSVAFWCNPISGHATLYWYQQILGQGPKLLIQFQNNGVVDDSQLPKDRFSAERLKGVDSTLKIQPAKLEDSAVYLCASSLGGAGEDTEAFFGQGTRLTVV.